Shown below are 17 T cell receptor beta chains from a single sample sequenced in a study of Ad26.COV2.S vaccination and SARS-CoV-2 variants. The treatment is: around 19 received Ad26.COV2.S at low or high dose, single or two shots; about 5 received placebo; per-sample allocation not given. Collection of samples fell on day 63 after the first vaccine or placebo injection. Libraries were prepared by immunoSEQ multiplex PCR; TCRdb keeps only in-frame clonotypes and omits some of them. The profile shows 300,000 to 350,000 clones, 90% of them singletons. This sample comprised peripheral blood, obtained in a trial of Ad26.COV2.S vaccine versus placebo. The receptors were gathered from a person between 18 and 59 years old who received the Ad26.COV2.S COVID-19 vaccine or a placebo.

CDR3 protein: CASSLLVGGQTNTGELFF. The CDR3 nucleotides are TGTGCCAGCAGCTTATTAGTCGGCGGACAAACCAACACCGGGGAGCTGTTTTTT. The chain couples TRBV7-3 to TRBJ2-2; TRBD1 might be the D (5 bases). V lost 2 bases to trimming and J lost 2 bases, with 18 bases between them. The CDR3 contains 18 residues. CDR1 SGHTA and CDR2 FQGTGA come from the germline V gene.

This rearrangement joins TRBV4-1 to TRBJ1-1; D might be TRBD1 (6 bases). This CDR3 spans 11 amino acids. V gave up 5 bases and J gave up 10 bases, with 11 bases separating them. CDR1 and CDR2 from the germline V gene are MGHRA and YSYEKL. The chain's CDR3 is CASSGGRVAFF. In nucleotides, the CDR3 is TGCGCCAGCAGCGGGGGCCGGGTAGCTTTCTTT.

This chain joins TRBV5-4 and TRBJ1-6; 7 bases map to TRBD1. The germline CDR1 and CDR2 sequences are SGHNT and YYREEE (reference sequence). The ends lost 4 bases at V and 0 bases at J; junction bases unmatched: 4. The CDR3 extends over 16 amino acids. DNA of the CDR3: TGTGCCAGCAGCCGACAGGGAAACTCCTATAATTCACCCCTCCACTTT. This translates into CASSRQGNSYNSPLHF.

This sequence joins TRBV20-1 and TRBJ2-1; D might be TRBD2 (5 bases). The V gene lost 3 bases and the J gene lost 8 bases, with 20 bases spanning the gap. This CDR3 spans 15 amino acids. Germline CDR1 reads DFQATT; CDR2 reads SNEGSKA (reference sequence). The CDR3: CSASLQEGDWDEQFF. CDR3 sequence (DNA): TGCAGTGCTAGTCTCCAAGAGGGCGATTGGGATGAGCAGTTCTTC.

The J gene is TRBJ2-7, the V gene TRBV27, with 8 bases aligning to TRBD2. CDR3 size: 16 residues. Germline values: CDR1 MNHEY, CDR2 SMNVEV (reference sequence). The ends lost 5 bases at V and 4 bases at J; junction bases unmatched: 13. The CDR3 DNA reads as TGTGCCAGCAGTCTCCTCATTGGCGGGGGGAGATACGAGCAGTACTTC. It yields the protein CASSLLIGGGRYEQYF.

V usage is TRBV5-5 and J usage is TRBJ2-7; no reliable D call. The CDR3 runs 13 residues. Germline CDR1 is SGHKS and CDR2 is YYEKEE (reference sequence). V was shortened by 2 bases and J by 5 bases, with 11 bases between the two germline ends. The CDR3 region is CASSLARANEQYF. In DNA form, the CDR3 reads TGTGCCAGCAGCTTAGCGCGTGCTAACGAGCAGTACTTC.

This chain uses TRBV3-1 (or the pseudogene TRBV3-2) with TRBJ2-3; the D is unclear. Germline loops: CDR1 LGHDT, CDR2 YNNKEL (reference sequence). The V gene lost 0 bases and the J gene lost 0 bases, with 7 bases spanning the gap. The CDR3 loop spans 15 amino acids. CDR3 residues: CASSQEPASTDTQYF. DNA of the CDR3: TGTGCCAGCAGCCAAGAGCCCGCTAGCACAGATACGCAGTATTTT.

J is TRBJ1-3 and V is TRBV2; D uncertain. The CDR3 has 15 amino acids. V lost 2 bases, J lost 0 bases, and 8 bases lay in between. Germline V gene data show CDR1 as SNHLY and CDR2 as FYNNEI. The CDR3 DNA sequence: TGTGCCAGCAGTGAAATATGGTTCTCTGGAAACACCATATATTTT. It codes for CASSEIWFSGNTIYF.

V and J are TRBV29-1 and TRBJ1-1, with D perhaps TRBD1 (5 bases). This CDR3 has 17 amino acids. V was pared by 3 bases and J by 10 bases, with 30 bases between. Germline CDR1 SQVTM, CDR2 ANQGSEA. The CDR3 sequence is CSVDLYLPEGSQPVAFF. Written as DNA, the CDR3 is TGCAGCGTTGATCTCTATCTCCCGGAGGGGTCCCAACCCGTAGCTTTCTTT.

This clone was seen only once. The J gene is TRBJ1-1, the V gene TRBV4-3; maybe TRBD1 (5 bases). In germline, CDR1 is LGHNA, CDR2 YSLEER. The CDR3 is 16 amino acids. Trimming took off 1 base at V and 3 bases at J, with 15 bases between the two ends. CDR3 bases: TGCGCCAGCAGCCAAGGGGCGGCGGGAGGGGACACTGAAGCTTTCTTT. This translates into CASSQGAAGGDTEAFF.

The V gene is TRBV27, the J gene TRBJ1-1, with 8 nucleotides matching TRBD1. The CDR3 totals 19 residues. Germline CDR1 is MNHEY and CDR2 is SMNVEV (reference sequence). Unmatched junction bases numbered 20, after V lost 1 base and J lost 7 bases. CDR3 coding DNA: TGTGCCAGCAGTTTATTCGGGGACAGGTCTTCCTATCTCGACTTTGAAGCTTTCTTT. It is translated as CASSLFGDRSSYLDFEAFF.

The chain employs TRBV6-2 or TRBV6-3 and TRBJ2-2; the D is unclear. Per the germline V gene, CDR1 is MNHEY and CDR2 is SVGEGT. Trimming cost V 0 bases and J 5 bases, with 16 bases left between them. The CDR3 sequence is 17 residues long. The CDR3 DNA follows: TGTGCCAGCAGTTACTCCCCATCGGAAGTGTGGACCGGGGAGCTGTTTTTT. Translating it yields CASSYSPSEVWTGELFF.

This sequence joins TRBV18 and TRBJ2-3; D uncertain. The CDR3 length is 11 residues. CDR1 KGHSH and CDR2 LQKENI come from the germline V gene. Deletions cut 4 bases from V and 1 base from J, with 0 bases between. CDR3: CASSRTDTQYF. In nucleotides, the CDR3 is TGTGCCAGCTCACGCACAGATACGCAGTATTTT.

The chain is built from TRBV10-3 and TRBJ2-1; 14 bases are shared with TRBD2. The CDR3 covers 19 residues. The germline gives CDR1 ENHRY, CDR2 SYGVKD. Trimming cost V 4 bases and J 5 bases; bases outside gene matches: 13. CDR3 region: CAISVGLAGGPLGHNEQFF. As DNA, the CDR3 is TGTGCCATCAGTGTTGGACTAGCGGGGGGCCCCCTGGGCCACAATGAGCAGTTCTTC.

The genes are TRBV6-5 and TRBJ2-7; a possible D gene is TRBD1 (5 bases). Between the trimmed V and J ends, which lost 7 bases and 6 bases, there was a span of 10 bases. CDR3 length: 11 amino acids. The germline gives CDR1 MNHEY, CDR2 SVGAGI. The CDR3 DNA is TGTGCCAGCAAGGGGCATAGCGAGCAGTACTTC. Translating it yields CASKGHSEQYF.

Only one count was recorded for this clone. Here the CDR3 DNA reads TGTGCCAGCAGCTCCCTCGGACTAGCGGGGGGCTATAGGGCAGATACGCAGTATTTT. As protein: CASSSLGLAGGYRADTQYF. This chain joins TRBV7-2 and TRBJ2-3; the match to TRBD2 covers 14 bases. The length of the CDR3 is 19 residues. The junction had 13 bases not matched to a gene; V was cut back by 4 bases and J by 4 bases. Germline V gene data show CDR1 as SGHTA and CDR2 as FQGNSA.

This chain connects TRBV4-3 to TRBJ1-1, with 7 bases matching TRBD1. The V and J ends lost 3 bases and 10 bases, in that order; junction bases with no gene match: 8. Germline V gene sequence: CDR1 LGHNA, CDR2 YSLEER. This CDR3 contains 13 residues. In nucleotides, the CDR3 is TGCGCCAGCAGCCATACAGGGGCTGGGTCAGCTTTCTTT. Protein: CASSHTGAGSAFF.